A selection of T cell receptor beta chains follows, all from one sample in a study of graft-versus-host responses after intestinal transplantation. The antigens of these receptors remain unknown. TCRdb's copy holds only in-frame clones and misses some; the assay was immunoSEQ multiplex PCR. This repertoire shows around 50,000 clones, roughly 90% found once; its top ten account for roughly 0.62%. This sample comprised unstimulated CD4+ T cells sorted from spleen or lymph node cells, obtained before transplant. These receptors originate from a human donor who was the organ donor for an intestinal transplant. CDR3s include the opening cysteine and the closing phenylalanine or tryptophan. A D gene is named only where the DNA matches it firmly. Clone size is given for some rows only: seen once, a few or many times, or a class if the clone is expanded.

d_gene,abundance,j_gene,v_gene,CDR3aa,CDR3nt
.,.,TRBJ2-3,TRBV11-2,CASSSRETGSTDTQYF,TGTGCCAGCAGCTCCCGGGAGACGGGTAGCACAGATACGCAGTATTTT
.,.,TRBJ2-7,TRBV28,CASGRHEQYF,TGTGCCAGCGGCCGTCACGAGCAGTACTTC
.,.,TRBJ1-1,TRBV18,CASSPTGNTEAFF,TGTGCCAGCTCACCAACAGGGAACACTGAAGCTTTCTTT
TRBD1,.,TRBJ2-7,TRBV7-2,CASSPRTGPYEQYF,TGTGCCAGCAGCCCGCGGACAGGGCCCTACGAGCAGTACTTC
TRBD2,once,TRBJ2-2,TRBV30,CAWSVRTSGLNTGELFF,TGTGCCTGGAGTGTAAGGACTAGCGGGTTGAACACCGGGGAGCTGTTTTTT
TRBD1,.,TRBJ2-3,TRBV5-6,CASSGTGQGVGDTQYF,TGTGCCAGCAGCGGGACGGGACAGGGGGTCGGAGATACGCAGTATTTT
.,.,TRBJ2-1,TRBV30,CAWSSTPGQIYNEQFF,TGTGCCTGGAGTTCGACTCCGGGACAAATTTACAATGAGCAGTTCTTC
TRBD1,.,TRBJ2-7,TRBV5-1,CASSQLQGGFGGFEQYF,TGCGCCAGCAGCCAACTACAGGGGGGCTTCGGAGGGTTCGAGCAGTACTTC
TRBD1,.,TRBJ1-2,TRBV6-1,CASSAVIGTGNYGYTF,TGTGCCAGCAGTGCGGTGATTGGGACAGGGAACTATGGCTACACCTTC
.,once,TRBJ2-7,TRBV28,CASSLNREMVF,TGTGCCAGCAGCCTGAACAGGGAAATGGTCTTC
TRBD1,.,TRBJ1-4,TRBV7-8,CAGSVHSRDRGEKLFF,TGTGCCGGCAGCGTTCACTCCCGGGACAGGGGTGAAAAACTGTTTTTT
TRBD2,.,TRBJ2-3,TRBV5-1,CASSSDNRTSGSADTQYF,TGCGCCAGCAGCTCAGACAACAGGACTAGCGGGAGTGCAGATACGCAGTATTTT
.,.,TRBJ2-1,TRBV2,CASTGQGGNEQFF,TGTGCCAGCACCGGCCAGGGGGGTAATGAGCAGTTCTTC
TRBD1,.,TRBJ1-1,TRBV5-4,CASSLGQGKAEAFF,TGTGCCAGCAGCTTGGGACAGGGTAAGGCTGAAGCTTTCTTT
.,once,TRBJ2-1,TRBV5-1,CASSRGIADNEQFF,TGCGCCAGCAGCCGAGGTATCGCGGACAATGAGCAGTTCTTC
TRBD2,.,TRBJ2-1,TRBV6-4,CASSAPGGKQFF,TGTGCCAGCAGTGCCCCGGGAGGAAAGCAGTTCTTC
.,.,TRBJ2-7,TRBV5-1,CASRYNQGGLFGMYYEQYF,TGCGCCAGCAGGTATAACCAGGGGGGCCTGTTTGGAATGTACTACGAGCAGTACTTC
TRBD2,.,TRBJ2-3,TRBV30,CASGTIAGYSTDTQYF,TGTGCCTCAGGAACTATAGCGGGATATAGCACAGATACGCAGTATTTT
.,.,TRBJ2-5,TRBV5-4,CASSLGTTQETQYF,TGTGCCAGCAGCTTAGGGACAACGCAAGAGACCCAGTACTTC
TRBD1,once,TRBJ1-4,TRBV2,CASSRTGGLLFEKLFF,TGTGCCAGCAGTCGGACAGGGGGTCTTTTATTTGAAAAACTGTTTTTT
TRBD1,.,TRBJ1-1,TRBV5-5,CASSARQGADTRAEAFF,TGTGCCAGCAGTGCTAGACAGGGGGCGGACACTCGAGCTGAAGCTTTCTTT
.,.,TRBJ1-4,TRBV9,CASSGDSTNEKLFF,TGTGCCAGCAGCGGAGACTCAACTAATGAAAAACTGTTTTTT
.,.,TRBJ2-7,TRBV2,CANSAGTLGAEQYF,TGTGCCAACAGTGCGGGGACACTGGGGGCCGAGCAGTACTTC
.,.,TRBJ1-5,TRBV5-6,CASSLAFGQQPQHF,TGTGCCAGCAGCTTGGCTTTTGGCCAGCAGCCCCAGCATTTT
.,once,TRBJ1-1,TRBV7-3,CASSPSRGPEAFF,TGTGCCAGCAGCCCCTCGCGGGGTCCAGAAGCTTTCTTT
.,.,TRBJ2-5,TRBV19,CASRLKETQYF,TGTGCCAGTAGGTTAAAAGAGACCCAGTACTTC
TRBD1,.,TRBJ1-5,TRBV28,CASTMGDRSNQPQHF,TGTGCCAGCACCATGGGGGACAGAAGCAATCAGCCCCAGCATTTT
TRBD2,.,TRBJ2-1,TRBV2,CASRETSGRGEQFF,TGTGCCAGCAGGGAGACTAGCGGGAGAGGTGAGCAGTTCTTC
TRBD1,.,TRBJ1-1,TRBV2,CASKTGGNTEAFF,TGTGCCAGCAAGACAGGGGGCAACACTGAAGCTTTCTTT
.,.,TRBJ1-5,TRBV19,CASRNFDQPQHF,TGTGCCAGTAGGAACTTTGATCAGCCCCAGCATTTT
TRBD1,.,TRBJ2-7,TRBV18,CASSTGQATYEQYF,TGTGCCAGCTCAACCGGACAGGCGACCTACGAGCAGTACTTC
TRBD2,.,TRBJ2-1,TRBV6-6,CATRLAGVNEQFF,TGTGCCACCAGACTAGCGGGAGTCAATGAGCAGTTCTTC
.,.,TRBJ1-3,TRBV4-3,CASSQETGNTIYF,TGCGCCAGCAGCCAAGAGACAGGAAACACCATATATTTT
.,.,TRBJ2-1,TRBV28,CASSSSNPTVTLRGSYNEQFF,TGTGCCAGCAGTTCGAGCAATCCGACAGTTACTCTCAGGGGCTCCTACAATGAGCAGTTCTTC
TRBD1,.,TRBJ2-1,TRBV7-2,CASSLAETQGAEQFF,TGTGCCAGCAGCTTAGCTGAAACACAGGGGGCTGAGCAGTTCTTC
TRBD1,.,TRBJ1-2,TRBV6-5,CASNPGTGNYGYTF,TGTGCCAGCAATCCCGGGACAGGGAACTATGGCTACACCTTC
TRBD1,.,TRBJ2-7,TRBV25-1,CASSDGQGVYEQYF,TGTGCCAGCAGTGATGGACAGGGAGTCTACGAGCAGTACTTC
TRBD1,medium-sized,TRBJ2-2,TRBV27,CASSRKAPGTVNTGELFF,TGTGCCAGCAGCCGAAAGGCACCCGGGACAGTTAACACCGGGGAGCTGTTTTTT
.,.,TRBJ1-2,TRBV28,CASSLLQGNGYTF,TGTGCCAGCAGTTTACTACAGGGTAACGGCTACACCTTC
TRBD1,.,TRBJ1-1,TRBV10-2,CASWTGGRDTEAFF,TGCGCCAGTTGGACAGGGGGTCGGGACACTGAAGCTTTCTTT
.,.,TRBJ2-2,TRBV6-5,CASQEDGGTGELFF,TGTGCCAGCCAGGAGGACGGTGGCACCGGGGAGCTGTTTTTT
TRBD1,.,TRBJ2-2,TRBV10-1,CASSESIVGDRPWGTGELFF,TGCGCCAGCAGTGAGTCGATAGTAGGGGACAGGCCCTGGGGCACCGGGGAGCTGTTTTTT
TRBD1,.,TRBJ2-7,TRBV28,CASSPGTGSYEQYF,TGTGCCAGCAGTCCCGGGACAGGGTCCTACGAGCAGTACTTC
TRBD2,.,TRBJ2-7,TRBV10-1,CASIEKGPEGTSGSRTPYEQYF,TGCGCCAGCATTGAAAAGGGCCCGGAGGGGACTAGCGGGAGTCGGACCCCCTACGAGCAGTACTTC
.,.,TRBJ2-5,TRBV6-9,CASSILGALYQETQYF,TGTGCCAGCAGTATATTGGGCGCATTGTACCAAGAGACCCAGTACTTC
TRBD2,.,TRBJ2-7,TRBV28,CASSSRGSHDEQYF,TGTGCCAGCAGTTCTCGCGGGAGTCACGACGAGCAGTACTTC
TRBD1,once,TRBJ1-5,TRBV7-8,CASSVGQGGNQPQHF,TGTGCCAGCAGCGTCGGACAGGGGGGCAATCAGCCCCAGCATTTT
.,.,TRBJ1-1,TRBV5-4,CASSLLDRFNTEAFF,TGTGCCAGCAGCTTACTGGACAGATTTAACACTGAAGCTTTCTTT
.,few,TRBJ1-2,TRBV6-1,CASSEDLAPYGYTF,TGTGCCAGCAGTGAAGATCTAGCTCCCTATGGCTACACCTTC
TRBD1,.,TRBJ2-7,TRBV7-9,CASSSGQPYEQYF,TGTGCCAGCAGCTCGGGACAGCCCTACGAGCAGTACTTC
.,.,TRBJ1-2,TRBV14,CASSQAGISYGYTF,TGTGCCAGCAGCCAAGCAGGAATCTCCTATGGCTACACCTTC
.,.,TRBJ2-5,TRBV10-3,CAISGSRETQYF,TGTGCCATCAGTGGGTCTAGAGAGACCCAGTACTTC
.,.,TRBJ1-2,TRBV5-5,CASSFQRRGYTF,TGTGCCAGCAGCTTTCAGCGTAGGGGCTACACCTTC
.,once,TRBJ1-5,TRBV6-5,CASSQGTNNQPQHF,TGTGCCAGCAGCCAGGGGACGAATAATCAGCCCCAGCATTTT
.,.,TRBJ2-5,TRBV30,CAWRGRGVETQYF,TGTGCCTGGAGGGGCAGGGGGGTAGAGACCCAGTACTTC
.,.,TRBJ1-1,TRBV10-3,CAISDGVRYTEAFF,TGTGCCATCAGTGACGGGGTCAGGTACACTGAAGCTTTCTTT
.,.,TRBJ2-3,TRBV5-1,CASSLGWAVMDTQYF,TGCGCCAGCAGCTTGGGGTGGGCTGTGATGGATACGCAGTATTTT
TRBD1,.,TRBJ2-7,TRBV6-1,CASRDRFHEQYF,TGTGCCAGCAGGGACAGGTTCCACGAGCAGTACTTC
.,.,TRBJ2-7,TRBV10-2,CASSERAYEQYF,TGCGCCAGCAGTGAGCGGGCCTACGAGCAGTACTTC